These 7 T cell receptor beta chains were sequenced from one sample in a study of monozygotic twins with inflammatory bowel disease. TCRdb re-analyzed the 5' RACE reads; it lists each CDR3 protein once, without DNA. This sample contains 200,000 to 250,000 distinct CDR3 sequences. Material: blood. These TCRs come from a human donor with ulcerative colitis or Crohn's disease, or a healthy co-twin of an affected twin (not recorded which).

The chain is built from TRBV19 and TRBJ2-7; without DNA, the TCRdb call of TRBD1 cannot be checked. The germline gives CDR1 LNHDA, CDR2 SQIVND (reference sequence). The CDR3 sequence is 15 residues long. CDR3: CASRAVDRPPYEQYF.

The chain employs TRBV6-1 and TRBJ2-7; TCRdb lists TRBD1, though no DNA is available to test this call. Germline CDR1 is MNHNS and CDR2 is SASEGT. The CDR3 contains 15 residues. The CDR3 protein is CASRGTRSSLNEQYF.

The chain recombines TRBV5-6 with TRBJ1-5; TCRdb returns TRBD1, unconfirmable since there is no DNA. The CDR3 spans 16 residues. CDR1 SGHDT and CDR2 YYEEEE come from the germline V gene. The CDR3 loop is CASSLRPGQGTQPQHF.

The chain is built from TRBV20-1 and TRBJ2-6; without DNA, the TCRdb call of TRBD1 cannot be checked. This CDR3 comprises 15 residues. CDR1 is DFQATT and CDR2 is SNEGSKA in the germline V gene (reference sequence). The CDR3 is CSAEGTNSGANVLTF.

The rearrangement links TRBV5-1 to TRBJ2-2. Germline V gene data show CDR1 as SGHRS and CDR2 as YFSETQ. CDR3 length: 13 residues. The CDR3 loop is CASSLLVTGELFF.

The V gene is TRBV27, the J gene TRBJ2-7; TCRdb indicates TRBD1, and absent DNA this call remains unverified. Germline CDR1 is MNHEY and CDR2 is SMNVEV (reference sequence). The CDR3 covers 17 residues. Here the CDR3 reads CASSFKHLPGRIYEQYF.

The rearrangement joins TRBV5-1 to TRBJ1-3. Germline CDR1 and CDR2: SGHRS and YFSETQ. CDR3 length: 13 amino acids. CDR3 loop: CASRDGSGNTIYF. The variable domain in full, completed from reference TRBV5-1 and TRBJ1-3, reads KAGVTQTPRYLIKTRGQQVTLSCSPISGHRSVSWYQQTPGQGLQFLFEYFSETQRNKGNFPGRFSGRQFSNSRSEMNVSTLELGDSALYLCASRDGSGNTIYFGEGSWLTVV.